Listed below are T cell receptor beta chains from one sample, sequenced in a study of identical twins. TCRdb re-called the 5' RACE reads with MiXCR, one entry per CDR3 protein. The table lists 350,000 to 450,000 distinct CDR3 sequences, approximately 17% of them singletons. The sample consisted of naive T cells sorted from blood. Every receptor here comes from a man between 50 and 59 years old in good health. CDR3s include the opening cysteine and the closing phenylalanine or tryptophan. A D gene is named only where the DNA matches it firmly. Clone size, where shown, is once, few, many, or a class for clones that have expanded.

>TRBJ2-4|.|TRBD1|TRBV11-1
TGTGCCAGCAGCCCCCCCTCGGGACAGGGGCTGAACAAAAACATTCAGTACTTC
CASSPPSGQGLNKNIQYF
>TRBJ2-2|few|TRBD1|TRBV9
TGTGCCAGCAGCCCACGACAGGGGACCGGGGAGCTGTTTTTT
CASSPRQGTGELFF
>TRBJ1-2|few|.|TRBV29-1
TGCAGCGGCTTGCGGGGTGACTATGGCTACACCTTC
CSGLRGDYGYTF
>TRBJ2-1|few|.|TRBV19
TGTGCCAGTAGTATTAGGTCGGAGGGGCATGAGCAGTTCTTC
CASSIRSEGHEQFF
>TRBJ2-2|many|.|TRBV4-3
TGCGCCAGCAGCCAAGATCACGACAAAAACGGGGAGCTGTTTTTT
CASSQDHDKNGELFF
>TRBJ2-1|.|TRBD2|TRBV27
TGTGCCAGCAAATTTTGGACTAGCGGGAGTTACAATGAGCAGTTCTTC
CASKFWTSGSYNEQFF
>TRBJ2-1|many|.|TRBV29-1
TGCAGCGTTGGGCAGGGGAGTTTCAATGAGCAGTTCTTC
CSVGQGSFNEQFF
>TRBJ2-7|many|.|TRBV27
TGTGCCAGCAGTTTCTTTAGCGGCTACGAGCAGTACTTC
CASSFFSGYEQYF
>TRBJ1-5|.|.|TRBV11-1
TGTGCCAGCAGCTTAGCCGCGGGTCAGCCCCAGCATTTT
CASSLAAGQPQHF
>TRBJ2-1|.|.|TRBV4-3
TGCGCCAGCAGCCAAGATGGAACGGGAGCCTACAATGAGCAGTTCTTC
CASSQDGTGAYNEQFF
>TRBJ2-7|.|TRBD1|TRBV7-9
TGTGCCAGCAGCGGTGGGGGCGGGACAGGGAGCTACGAGCAGTACTTC
CASSGGGGTGSYEQYF
>TRBJ2-5|few|TRBD2|TRBV7-2
TGTGCCAGCAGTAAACGGGGGGGCGGTAGGGAGACCCAGTACTTC
CASSKRGGGRETQYF
>TRBJ1-1|.|.|TRBV5-1
TGCGCCAGCAGCTTGCAGGGAGGCGACACTGAAGCTTTCTTT
CASSLQGGDTEAFF
>TRBJ2-3|many|.|TRBV4-1
TGCGCCAGCAGCCAAGTTGAAGGGCCAGATACGCAGTATTTT
CASSQVEGPDTQYF
>TRBJ1-1|.|TRBD1|TRBV28
TGTGCCAGCATTCCGGGACAGGGCGGTGAAGCTTTCTTT
CASIPGQGGEAFF
>TRBJ2-1|.|TRBD2|TRBV6-2/TRBV6-3
TGTGCCAGCAGGAATAGCGGGAGGGCCTACAATGAGCAGTTCTTC
CASRNSGRAYNEQFF
>TRBJ1-4|.|.|TRBV18
TGTGCCAGCTCACCCGGGGGCACTAATGAAAAACTGTTTTTT
CASSPGGTNEKLFF
>TRBJ2-3|.|.|TRBV18
TGTGCCAGCTCCTCCTCACGGTCAGATACGCAGTATTTT
CASSSSRSDTQYF
>TRBJ2-2|many|TRBD1|TRBV10-3
TGTGCCATCAGTCCCGACAGGGGGCTCACCGGGGAGCTGTTTTTT
CAISPDRGLTGELFF
>TRBJ2-1|.|.|TRBV4-2
TGTGCCAGCAGCCAAGATTCAGGTTTGGTATACTATGAGCAGTTCTTC
CASSQDSGLVYYEQFF
>TRBJ2-3|many|TRBD1|TRBV6-5
TGTGCCAGCAGTTACTCGATAACTACAGGGGTAGGGGCAGATACGCAGTATTTT
CASSYSITTGVGADTQYF
>TRBJ2-1|many|TRBD2|TRBV5-1
TGCGCCAGTACTTCTCTGGTGAGCGGGGGGGGACTTCATGAGCAGTTCTTC
CASTSLVSGGGLHEQFF
>TRBJ1-1|many|.|TRBV5-1
TGCGCCAGCAGCTTGGATGGCTACACGAACACTGAAGCTTTCTTT
CASSLDGYTNTEAFF
>TRBJ2-7|.|.|TRBV4-1
TGCGCCAGCAGCTACTCGGGCGCCTCGTCAGTTAGCTCCTACGAGCAGTACTTC
CASSYSGASSVSSYEQYF
>TRBJ2-1|.|.|TRBV12-3/TRBV12-4
TGTGCCAGCAGCGCCGTCTCGGCTTACAATGAGCAGTTCTTC
CASSAVSAYNEQFF
>TRBJ1-2|few|.|TRBV20-1
TGCAGTGCTAAACGGGGGGGCTATGGCTACACCTTC
CSAKRGGYGYTF
>TRBJ1-3|few|.|TRBV11-1
TGTGCCAGCAGCTTCTCGACAGGCCTGTCAAACTCTGGAAACACCATATATTTT
CASSFSTGLSNSGNTIYF
>TRBJ2-7|few|.|TRBV7-2
TGTGCCAGCAGCTTAGTAAGGGTGTACGAGCAGTACTTC
CASSLVRVYEQYF
>TRBJ1-2|.|TRBD1|TRBV18
TGTGCCAGCTCGCCGGACAGGATCTATGGCTACACCTTC
CASSPDRIYGYTF
>TRBJ2-1|.|TRBD2|TRBV20-1
TGCAGTGCTCGACTAGCGGGGGGACCCAATGAGCAGTTCTTC
CSARLAGGPNEQFF
>TRBJ2-5|few|TRBD2|TRBV6-5
TGTGCCAGCAGTTACGGCCTAGCGGGGCGGGGTGAGACCCAGTACTTC
CASSYGLAGRGETQYF
>TRBJ1-1|few|.|TRBV5-1
TGCGCCAGCAGGAACGAAACAGGGAAGGGATTAGCTGAAGCTTTCTTT
CASRNETGKGLAEAFF
>TRBJ2-5|.|TRBD2|TRBV6-1
TGTGCCAGCAGCCCCCGAGGACGTTGGCTAGCGGCCCAAGAGACCCAGTACTTC
CASSPRGRWLAAQETQYF